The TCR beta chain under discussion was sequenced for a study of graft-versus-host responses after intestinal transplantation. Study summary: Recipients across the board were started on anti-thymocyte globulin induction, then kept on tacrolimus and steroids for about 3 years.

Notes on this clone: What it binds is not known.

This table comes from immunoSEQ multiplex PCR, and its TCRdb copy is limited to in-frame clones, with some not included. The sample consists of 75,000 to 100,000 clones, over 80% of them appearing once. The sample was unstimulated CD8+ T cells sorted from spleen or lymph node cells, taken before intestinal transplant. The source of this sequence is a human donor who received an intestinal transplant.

The CDR3 loop reads CASGYDGNSPLHF. The CDR3 DNA reads as TGTGCCAGCGGTTATGACGGGAATTCACCCCTCCACTTT. The V gene is TRBV27, the J gene TRBJ1-6; D remains ambiguous. CDR3 length equals 13 residues. Trimming took off 8 bases at V and 7 bases at J, with 12 bases between the two ends. Per germline, CDR1 MNHEY and CDR2 SMNVEV (reference sequence).